What follows are 17 T cell receptor beta chains derived from one specimen sequenced in a study of blood T cell repertoires in COVID-19 (dated by TCRdb to about 2020). Library preparation employed the immunoSEQ multiplex PCR assay. The clones in this table, taken by TCRdb from immuneACCESS, are in-frame only. Not every clone is retained; where verified, under half of the shortfall comes from an unresolved V gene, and the cause of the rest is unknown. The sample yields about 41,000 clones; roughly 91% were counted once. Jointly, the top ten make up about 4.8% of the sample. The specimen was peripheral blood. Every receptor here comes from a human donor in a cohort sampled during active COVID-19.

V is TRBV7-9 and J is TRBJ2-7; 10 bases agree with TRBD1. This CDR3 has 14 residues. V was pared by 5 bases and J by 3 bases, with 4 bases of the junction left unmatched. CDR1 is SEHNR, CDR2 FQNEAQ, per germline (reference sequence). The CDR3 DNA is TGTGCCAGCAGCGAGGGACAGGGGATCTACGAGCAGTACTTC. Translation: CASSEGQGIYEQYF.

This chain uses TRBV6-1 with TRBJ2-1; tentatively, D is TRBD2 (5 bases). The V end lost 2 bases, the J end lost 15 bases, and 17 bases lay between the germline ends. The CDR3 is 13 amino acids. Germline CDR1 and CDR2: MNHNS and SASEGT. CDR3 protein: CASSERGLERGFF. The CDR3 DNA sequence: TGTGCCAGCAGTGAAAGAGGGCTGGAGAGAGGGTTCTTC.

This clone came up a few times. The gene calls are TRBV4-1 and TRBJ2-1; possibly TRBD1 for D (5 bases). The CDR3 runs to 19 residues. Germline CDR1 is MGHRA and CDR2 is YSYEKL. V lost 0 bases and J lost 5, with 23 bases in between. CDR3 sequence reads: CASSQDLTVRWGANNEQFF. CDR3 DNA sequence: TGCGCCAGCAGCCAAGATCTCACGGTACGCTGGGGCGCTAACAATGAGCAGTTCTTC.

The rearrangement links TRBV20-1 to TRBJ2-7; D possibly corresponds to TRBD2 (6 bases). The CDR3 runs 14 residues. CDR1 is DFQATT and CDR2 is SNEGSKA in the germline V gene (reference sequence). The ends were cut back, 3 bases at V and 5 bases at J, with 17 bases in the middle. The CDR3 spells CSASIMGLTHEQYF. CDR3 coding DNA: TGCAGTGCTAGTATTATGGGACTTACCCACGAGCAGTACTTC.

This chain joins TRBV16 and TRBJ2-7; D is possibly TRBD1 (6 bases). Germline loops: CDR1 KGHSY, CDR2 FQNENV. This CDR3 is 15 amino acids long. V was clipped by 5 bases and J by 0 bases, with 14 bases between them. Here the CDR3 reads CASSNRDTSSYEQYF. The CDR3 nucleotides are TGTGCCAGCAGCAACAGGGATACGAGCTCCTACGAGCAGTACTTC.

J is TRBJ2-2 and V is TRBV7-3; D perhaps matches TRBD2 (5 bases). The CDR3 contains 14 residues. Trimming took off 5 bases at V and 9 bases at J, with 16 bases between the two ends. CDR1 is SGHTA and CDR2 is FQGTGA in the germline V gene. In DNA, the CDR3 is TGTGCCAGCAGCCATCTACTAGAACCCCGGGAGCTGTTTTTT. This encodes CASSHLLEPRELFF.

V is TRBV11-2 and J is TRBJ1-4, with TRBD1 matching over 7 bases. J was trimmed by 5 bases and V by 5 bases; bases with no gene match: 8. Germline CDR1 and CDR2: SGHAT and FQNNGV. The CDR3 runs to 15 residues. This chain's CDR3 is CASSLQGQMNEKLFF. The DNA for the CDR3 is TGTGCCAGCAGCCTCCAGGGACAGATGAATGAAAAACTGTTTTTT.

The rearrangement joins TRBV28 to TRBJ1-1, with TRBD1 identical over 8 bases. V was clipped by 3 bases and J by 4 bases; unmatched bases: 7. The germline V gene has CDR1 MDHEN and CDR2 SYDVKM. CDR3 size: 15 residues. CDR3 DNA sequence: TGTGCCAGCAGTTTCCCGGTCACAGGGGGCACTGAAGCTTTCTTT. This translates into CASSFPVTGGTEAFF.

The V gene is TRBV9, the J gene TRBJ2-1; D is ambiguous. Trimming left V 4 bases short and J 6 bases short, with 11 bases between. The CDR3 runs 13 residues. In germline, CDR1 is SGDLS, CDR2 YYNGEE. Here the CDR3 reads CASSSRIANEQFF. The CDR3 DNA sequence: TGTGCCAGCAGCTCCCGGATAGCCAATGAGCAGTTCTTC.

The chain carries TRBV9 and TRBJ2-7, with TRBD1 as a possible D gene (6 bases). Trimming took off 0 bases at V and 7 bases at J, with 17 bases between the two ends. This CDR3 is built from 15 residues. Germline loops: CDR1 SGDLS, CDR2 YYNGEE. CDR3 nucleotides: TGTGCCAGCAGCGTAGGGGGGCTCCTCGGGGATGAGCAGTACTTC. Translation: CASSVGGLLGDEQYF.

V usage is TRBV19 and J usage is TRBJ1-3; D gene ambiguous. Trimming pared 5 bases from V and 0 bases from J, leaving 11 bases between. The germline CDR1 and CDR2 sequences are LNHDA and SQIVND (reference sequence). This CDR3 region has 15 residues. The CDR3: CASSVGFSSGNTIYF. The DNA for the CDR3 is TGTGCCAGTAGTGTCGGGTTCTCCTCTGGAAACACCATATATTTT.

The chain carries TRBV6-6 and TRBJ2-7; D possibly corresponds to TRBD2 (6 bases). This CDR3 contains 14 residues. V lost 2 bases and J lost 5, with 13 bases in between. The germline CDR1 and CDR2 sequences are MNHNY and SVGAGI (reference sequence). This CDR3 is CASSYLPGGDEQYF. The CDR3 bases are TGTGCCAGCAGTTACCTCCCCGGAGGGGACGAGCAGTACTTC.

The V and J genes are TRBV7-6 and TRBJ2-3; 9 nucleotides line up with TRBD2. The V gene's germline CDR1 is SGHVS and CDR2 FNYEAQ. CDR3 size: 17 residues. V dropped 5 bases and J dropped 4; count of bases not matched to a gene: 13. The CDR3 here is CASSARPEREVPDTQYF. In nucleotides, the CDR3 is TGTGCCAGCAGCGCCCGACCGGAGCGGGAGGTCCCAGATACGCAGTATTTT.

The chain links TRBV10-3 to TRBJ2-3; 8 bases are a match to TRBD1. CDR1 and CDR2 (germline): ENHRY, SYGVKD. CDR3 length equals 17 residues. Trimming took 6 bases from V and 2 from J; bases not matched to a gene: 13. CDR3 coding DNA: TGTGCCATCAGGCTCGGGCAACGGACAGGGTCCACAGATACGCAGTATTTT. It codes for CAIRLGQRTGSTDTQYF.

V gene TRBV28 combines with J gene TRBJ1-2, with 8 nucleotides matching TRBD1. The CDR3 is made up of 16 amino acids. The V gene end was trimmed by 3 bases and the J gene end by 6 bases; junction bases not matched to a gene: 12. Germline CDR1 MDHEN, CDR2 SYDVKM. The DNA of the CDR3 is TGTGCCAGCAGTTTGCCCACGACAGGGGTTCGGGATGGCTACACCTTC. Translated: CASSLPTTGVRDGYTF.

J is TRBJ1-1 and V is TRBV27, with 7 bases lining up with TRBD1. The CDR3 consists of 14 residues. V lost 6 bases, J lost 6 bases, and 10 bases stayed unmatched. Germline V gene data show CDR1 as MNHEY and CDR2 as SMNVEV (reference sequence). CDR3 sequence: CASREDRLFAEAFF. In nucleotides, the CDR3 is TGTGCCAGCAGGGAGGACAGGCTCTTCGCTGAAGCTTTCTTT.

This chain links TRBV3-1 (or the pseudogene TRBV3-2) with TRBJ2-3; tentatively, D is TRBD2 (6 bases). V gave up 6 bases and J gave up 2 bases, with 21 bases separating them. The CDR3 contains 17 residues. CDR1 and CDR2 (germline): LGHDT, YNNKEL (reference sequence). As DNA, the CDR3 is TGTGCCAGCAGTCCCGCCTCCGGGGGACCCTTCACAGATACGCAGTATTTT. Protein sequence: CASSPASGGPFTDTQYF.